The T cell receptor (beta chain) under discussion was sequenced for a study of OX40 agonist ivuxolimab in advanced cancers. For the study in its entirety: The costimulatory receptor OX40 (CD134) was targeted by ivuxolimab, a fully human IgG2 agonistic monoclonal antibody. Intravenous ivuxolimab was administered to patients every 2 weeks at six dose levels: 0.01, 0.1, 0.3, 1.5, 3 and 10 mg/kg. Of the approximately 53 patients in dose escalation, about 20 had hepatocellular carcinoma, approximately 15 had melanoma, 9 had renal cell carcinoma and 9 had head and neck cancer. A male proportion of around 80% and a mean age of approximately 62 years, ranging from 23 to 79, were recorded for the dose-escalation cohort. Prior anti-PD-1, anti-PD-L1 or anti-CTLA-4 therapy was permitted, and checkpoint inhibitors had been received by about 44% of dose-escalation patients. Three dose-escalation patients achieved partial responses, one with hepatocellular carcinoma and two with cutaneous melanoma. The point of sequencing TCRbeta in the periphery was to test whether ivuxolimab changed TCR sequence diversity and drove clonal T-cell expansion. The monotherapy dose-escalation portion (N of about 50 patients) of the phase I ivuxolimab trial is reported in the paper. Overall study results and their limits: Low levels of normalized T-cell clonal expansion were also seen in some patients who did not respond. Partial responders in the 0.1-3.0 mg/kg groups had among the lowest normalized peripheral clonal expansion, especially among CD8+ T cells. After ivuxolimab, more expanded clones were found on average in CD8+ T cells than in CD4+ T cells. Which antigens the clonally expanded peripheral T cells were specific for was not determined. At doses of 0.1 to 3.0 mg/kg, clonal expansion of both CD4+ and CD8+ T cells in blood was seen between baseline and week 6.

Patients with a history of autoimmune disease or receiving systemic immunosuppression were excluded from the trial. Peripheral blood for TCR sequencing was collected from all dose cohorts at baseline, on cycle 4 day 1, and on cycle 7 day 1. The samples were taken from a phase I, first-in-human, multicenter, open-label dose-escalation trial of ivuxolimab. Adults with locally advanced or metastatic melanoma, renal cell carcinoma, hepatocellular carcinoma or head and neck squamous cell carcinoma were enrolled in the trial. Before TCR sequencing, CD4+ T cells and CD8+ T cells were sorted from peripheral blood as separate populations. Regarding this clone: The antigen this receptor binds is unknown. No per-base quality is available; no much larger clone lies one base away.

Trimming removed 3 bases from V and 2 bases from J, leaving 15 bases between the germline ends. The CDR3 holds 15 amino acids from the cysteine to the phenylalanine. Just the 45-base CDR3 DNA is kept, in frame starting at base 1. For CDR1 and CDR2, the germline V gene (reference sequence) lists SGHNT and YYREEE. To sequence the TCRbeta CDR3 region, genomic DNA was isolated from the sorted cells. TCRbeta CDR3 regions were sequenced using the immunoSEQ Assay. As stored in TCRdb, this immuneACCESS dataset retains in-frame rearrangements with V and J assigned. A fraction of the clones does not appear; measured against another copy, unresolved V genes explain less than half of the discrepancy, and the remainder lacks a known reason. Across this sample there are about 21,000 clones, with roughly four fifths seen only once. Approximately 3.1% of the sample goes to the ten largest clones.

This sample comprised CD4+ or CD8+ T cells sorted from blood, obtained in a trial of the OX40 agonist ivuxolimab. This clonotype was sampled from an adult with an advanced solid tumor such as melanoma, head and neck, liver or kidney cancer. The chain joins TRBV5-4 to TRBJ2-7, with TRBD1 as a weak D call on 6 bases. The nucleotide sequence reads TGTGCCAGCAGCTCGGACGGACAGTTAGCCTACGAGCAGTACTTC. Translated, this is CASSSDGQLAYEQYF.